This entry describes one T cell receptor beta chain. What this receptor recognizes is not known. The sample holds no much larger clone one base away, and base qualities are not on file. V and J lose 5 bases and 5 bases, and a span of 14 bases separates them. Looking up the germline V gene (reference sequence) yields CDR1 MNHEY and CDR2 SMNVEV. The CDR3 goes from the cysteine to the phenylalanine over 14 residues. The read is trimmed to its CDR3 DNA, 42 bases read in frame from base 1. This sample stems from a study of cytomegalovirus exposure and HLA in healthy donors (dated by TCRdb to 2017 to 2019). Broadly, across the study: An earlier analysis of fewer than 750 of the donors reported about 300 Gb of sequence data and 90 million to 120 million unique TCR beta sequences obtained from about 180 million T cells. Roughly 300 gigabases of sequencing data and 70 million to 85 million unique TCR sequences were included in an early release covering about 600 HLA-typed donors. Among the approximately 400 genotyped donors, around 81% belonged to the genetic ancestry cluster associated with self-reported Caucasian donors. The study aimed to test whether cataloging public T cell receptors could reveal signatures of past pathogen exposure. The study profiled the T cell repertoires of hundreds of subjects by immunosequencing and related them to cytomegalovirus serostatus. In addition to the first cohort of roughly 700 subjects, a separate validation cohort of some 120 different subjects was used. The study combined high-throughput TCR immunosequencing, statistical association of individual TCRs with disease status, and machine learning to predict cytomegalovirus infection status. To study patterns of TCR occurrence, a later analysis re-analyzed previously published TCR beta repertoires from 700 or so donors and added high-resolution HLA genotyping. In the later analysis, no new phenotypic data were used to find candidate immune exposures; instead, reliance was placed on TCR beta sequences and their occurrence across donors. To decide whether each TCR beta V gene segment behaved as functional or pseudogenic, an earlier analysis of some 600 of the donors relied on high-throughput TCR beta sequencing. Donor age, sex, ethnicity and CMV serostatus were compiled together with the repertoire data. A later genetic analysis used genome-wide SNP genotypes for about 55% of the 666 donors, treating that subset as a discovery cohort. Every repertoire in the discovery cohort had been generated on one and the same sequencing platform. Class I and class II HLA loci were covered by the typing at four-digit resolution. The number of donors typed differed by locus, with 629-630 for A, B, C, DRB1 and DQB1, more than 500 for DQA1, 606 for DPA1, and some 440 for DPB1. Because of strong linkage in the cohort, 4 to 6 DR-DQ haplotypes were treated as single units for association and clustering. Among some 400 genotyped donors of the cohort, an average of approximately 200,000 unique TCR beta nucleotide sequences was sequenced per donor, of which about 18% were non-productive. Results the study describes overall, beyond this receptor: The authors suggested that the approach could potentially be extended to other disease states and immunological phenotypes. The cohort was sequenced for TCR beta chains only, and without alpha or paired-chain data the features that could be detected were limited. A group of highly shared sequence variants was considered likely to be a technical artifact of the sequencing pipeline. An association between a missense DCLRE1C variant and V-gene and J-gene trimming of TCR beta chains was found in a later genetic analysis and replicated in an independent cohort. In a later genetic analysis, fewer N-insertions in productive TCRs were reported among donors in an Asian-associated ancestry cluster than the 666-donor mean. CMV serostatus was the only immune exposure information available for the cohort. According to a later analysis, TCR association rates differed among HLA loci, with DRB1 alleles showing the most associated TCRs and HLA-C alleles showing the fewest. Because some donors lacked HLA typing at each locus, the association tests relied only on the typed subset. An earlier analysis of 450 to 750 of the donors showed that most TCR beta V segments appeared in productive rearrangements either about 90% or about 30% of the time, which broadly matched IMGT annotations. A further reported finding was that TCR beta sequences accurately predicted the HLA-A and HLA-B alleles for most subjects in the first cohort. When HLA alleles, especially DR and DQ, strongly co-occurred, TCR associations were difficult to assign to individual alleles. In vitro tests confirmed that a few of the cytomegalovirus-associated TCR beta chains recognize cytomegalovirus antigens. Most TCR sequences were seen in very few donors, while some public TCRs were found in many individuals. In the study, 150 to 200 TCR beta chains were listed as associated with cytomegalovirus. A later analysis reported that several top co-occurrence clusters appeared linked to parvovirus B19, influenza, CMV and Epstein-Barr virus. Some 16 rarely observed V segments, including chromosome 9 orphons, were excluded from the earlier analysis of just under 600 of the donors because counts were too low. At a false discovery rate of 0.05, a later analysis linked under 20,000 TCR beta sequences to specific HLA alleles. In a later analysis, most CMV-associated TCR beta chains were found to appear HLA-restricted, with HLA associations seemingly driven largely by CMV exposure. Correlated functional status among segregating V segments might reflect linkage disequilibrium, but an unknown experimental factor could not be ruled out. Compared with equally common non-associated chains, HLA-associated TCR beta chains in a later analysis were more clonally expanded and had lower generation probabilities. The presence/absence analyses assumed that sequencing depth was roughly uniform across donors, and that assumption may not be true. Some IMGT-functional V segments, including TRBV6-2 and TRBV6-3, could not be distinguished by the 87-base-pair reads and were therefore excluded. The classifier was reported to diagnose cytomegalovirus status with high specificity and sensitivity in both the original cohort and the validation cohort.

The cohort comprised 550 to 700 healthy bone marrow donors. At the time of sampling, every cohort member was nominally healthy, though immune exposures that went unrecorded were likely present. The donor was CMV seronegative and was included in the group of a few hundred seronegative cohort members. Every donor gave a peripheral blood sample, and the peripheral blood mononuclear cells from that sample were used for TCR beta sequencing. Genomic DNA extraction from the blood cell samples was performed with the Qiagen DNeasy Blood Extraction Kit. Library method: the immunoSEQ multiplex PCR assay. A mixture of 60 forward primers for TCR Vbeta segments and 13 reverse primers for TCR Jbeta segments was used in the multiplex PCR. The CDR3 region of rearranged TCR beta genes was amplified from genomic DNA by a multiplex PCR assay. The Illumina HiSeq System was used to sequence the amplified TCR beta libraries as 87-base-pair reads. As for the authors' bioinformatics: A later analysis tallied around 87 million unique TCR beta chains across the 610 or so repertoires, and about 10 million of those chains were shared by two or more donors. To remove PCR and sequencing errors, raw reads were error-corrected and collapsed into unique sequences using a nearest-neighbor algorithm that merged closely related sequences. To assign V, D and J gene segments, CDR3 sequences were aligned to IMGT reference sequences. For a sequence to be retained, a match of at least six nucleotides was required to both a V gene segment and a J gene segment. A rearrangement counted as productive if the CDR3 had no stop codons and remained in frame with V and J, and every other rearrangement counted as non-productive. CDR3 was defined by IMGT convention, running from the second conserved V-encoded cysteine to the conserved J-encoded phenylalanine. The earlier analysis of a few hundred of the donors excluded any sequence lacking an unambiguous match to a single V gene segment. An earlier analysis of some 500 of the donors classified V segments as functional when productive rearrangements were above 56.7% and as segregating when the standard deviation between donors was above 5%. A statistical classification framework was built for diagnosing cytomegalovirus status from the catalog of TCR beta chain sequences. In a later analysis, V and J genes were assigned by comparing TCR nucleotide sequences against IMGT/GENE-DB human TR gene sequences. A later analysis assigned CDR3 sequences and most-parsimonious VDJ recombination scenarios with the TCRdist pipeline. A later analysis defined each TCR beta chain by its CDR3 amino acid sequence plus V-gene family, and excluded reads lacking a unique V-gene family. A later analysis removed 600 or so highly shared, low-generation-probability nucleotide sequences to deal with suspected cross-contamination and a sequencing artifact. For each public chain, a later analysis derived a clonal expansion index from normalized ranks of inferred template counts within each repertoire. In a later analysis, generation probabilities were computed with a VDJ recombination model fitted to out-of-frame rearrangements, and the resulting probabilities were checked against IGoR. Hypergeometric tests were used in a later analysis to score TCR-TCR, TCR-HLA and TCR-CMV co-occurrence, with a repertoire-size bias correction applied to the TCR pairs. A later analysis estimated false discovery rates by permuting HLA or CMV assignments 20 times. In a later analysis, co-occurring TCRs were grouped using DBSCAN, with TCRdist sequence similarity added in when clustering inside HLA-allele-positive subsets. Repertoires with fewer than 30,000 or more than 120,000 public chains, plus five repertoires with anomalous nucleotide sharing, were excluded from co-occurrence clustering. TCRdb's version of the immuneACCESS table is confined to in-frame rearrangements and falls short of the full clone set. An unresolved V gene accounts for under half of the shortfall where checked; the remainder is of unknown origin. V and J calls and clone size are those listed in that table; D and trimming were worked out from the DNA. The sample table shows around 230,000 clones, and approximately 81% are seen once. 0.24% of the sample is taken by the ten largest.

The rearrangement combines TRBV27 with TRBJ2-3, and TRBD2 may be the D gene, going by 5 matching bases. The TCR comes from a girl aged 2 to 10 in good health and CMV-seronegative. The sequencing sample was made of PBMCs. The DNA reads as follows: TGTGCCAGCAGTCCCTATACTAGTAAAGATACGCAGTATTTT. Its protein product is CASSPYTSKDTQYF.